This TCR beta chain is drawn from a study of blood T cell repertoires in COVID-19. Clones were sequenced by immunoSEQ multiplex PCR, and TCRdb holds only the in-frame ones, with some missing. This repertoire shows under 200,000 clones, approximately 88% found once; its top ten account for 6.5% to 9%. The study assigned cohorts using participant-reported clinical history. The CDR3 sequence is 14 residues long. J gave up 3 bases and V 4 bases, and 7 bases lay outside the gene matches. Germline loops: CDR1 SGHRS, CDR2 YFSETQ. Sequencing input: PBMCs or T cells enriched from blood (not recorded which). The rearrangement links TRBV5-1 to TRBJ2-7, with 7 bases identical to TRBD2. This TCR was sampled from a woman younger than 35 who had recovered from COVID-19. The CDR3 region has the DNA TGCGCCAGCAGCACCGGGCCGGGAGGCTACGAGCAGTACTTC. Its translation is CASSTGPGGYEQYF.